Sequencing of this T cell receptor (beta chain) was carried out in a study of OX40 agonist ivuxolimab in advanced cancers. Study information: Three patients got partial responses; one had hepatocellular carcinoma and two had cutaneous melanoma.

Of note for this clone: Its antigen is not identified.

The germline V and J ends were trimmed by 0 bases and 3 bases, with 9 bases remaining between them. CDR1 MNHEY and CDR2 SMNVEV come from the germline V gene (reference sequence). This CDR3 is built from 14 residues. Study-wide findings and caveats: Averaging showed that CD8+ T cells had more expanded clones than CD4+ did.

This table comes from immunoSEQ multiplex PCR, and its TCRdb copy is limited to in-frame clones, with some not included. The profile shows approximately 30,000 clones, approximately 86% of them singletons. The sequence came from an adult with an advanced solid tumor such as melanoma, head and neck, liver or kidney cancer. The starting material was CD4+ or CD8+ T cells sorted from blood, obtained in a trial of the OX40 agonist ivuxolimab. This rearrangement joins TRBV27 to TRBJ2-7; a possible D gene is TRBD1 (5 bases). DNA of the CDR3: TGTGCCAGCAGTTTATCGGGGCATCGCTACGAGCAGTACTTC. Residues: CASSLSGHRYEQYF.